The next 13 T cell receptor beta chains were all read from a single sample in a study of CD8 T cells in Susac syndrome. After extraction with the RNeasy kit, about 0.5 to 1 ug of the RNA was reverse transcribed using random hexamers. One entry per CDR3 protein, called by TCRdb with MiXCR from the immunoSEQ multiplex PCR reads. Here the sample spans more than 150,000 distinct CDR3 sequences, approximately 95% being singletons. Sequenced material: CD4+ T cells from PBMCs. These receptors all stem from a human donor with Susac syndrome.

Here the CDR3 DNA reads TGTGCCAGCAGTTTCTCAAAGATTCTAAATGGGGTCGAGCAGTACTTC. Translating it yields CASSFSKILNGVEQYF. The J gene is TRBJ2-7, the V gene TRBV12-3 or TRBV12-4; D remains ambiguous. CDR3 length: 16 amino acids. V lost 3 bases to trimming and J lost 6 bases, with 21 bases between them.

The chain couples TRBV27 to TRBJ2-3, with D possibly being TRBD1 or TRBD2 (6 bases each). CDR3 length: 18 residues. CDR1 and CDR2 (germline): MNHEY, SMNVEV (reference sequence). Trimming removed 5 bases at V and 1 base at J, with 22 bases between. DNA for the CDR3: TGTGCCAGCAGTCCGCACTCTCCGACAGGAGGGCGCACAGATACGCAGTATTTT. It specifies CASSPHSPTGGRTDTQYF.

This clonotype was seen just once. V and J are TRBV7-6 and TRBJ2-5, with TRBD2 matching over 8 bases. The germline V gene has CDR1 SGHVS and CDR2 FNYEAQ. This CDR3 spans 14 amino acids. V shed 1 base, J shed 3 bases, and the junction held 1 base outside the gene matches. The CDR3 DNA reads TGTGCCAGCAGCTTAGGGACTAGCAAAGAGACCCAGTACTTC. It yields the protein CASSLGTSKETQYF.

The chain has TRBV6-5 and TRBJ1-5, with TRBD1 matching over 7 bases. Looked up from germline, CDR1 is MNHEY and CDR2 is SVGAGI. This CDR3 has 13 amino acids. The ends lost 6 bases at V and 4 bases at J; junction bases unmatched: 3. CDR3 sequence: CASSETGNQPQHF. CDR3 DNA: TGTGCCAGCAGCGAGACAGGGAATCAGCCCCAGCATTTT.

This clonotype was observed once. The rearrangement joins TRBV25-1 to TRBJ1-2; 9 bases are a match to TRBD1. This CDR3 has 15 residues. From germline, CDR1 is MGHDK and CDR2 SYGVNS. The V segment lost 3 bases and the J segment 3 bases; nucleotides outside the gene matches: 5. In DNA form, the CDR3 reads TGTGCCAGCAGTGACGGACAGGGGCTGCACTATGGCTACACCTTC. Protein: CASSDGQGLHYGYTF.

The chain is built from TRBV9 and TRBJ1-4; D is unclear. The length of the CDR3 is 14 residues. V was trimmed by 0 bases and J by 4 bases, leaving 7 bases between them. The germline V gene encodes CDR1 SGDLS and CDR2 YYNGEE. CDR3 sequence (DNA): TGTGCCAGCAGCGTAGCCAGTCTTAATGAAAAACTGTTTTTT. It translates to CASSVASLNEKLFF.

This clonotype was found a few times. The chain recombines TRBV20-1 with TRBJ2-3, with no clear D. The germline V gene encodes CDR1 DFQATT and CDR2 SNEGSKA (reference sequence). V lost 7 bases and J lost 4, with 6 bases in between. The CDR3 has 10 amino acids. CDR3 bases: TGCAGTGTTCGAGCAGATACGCAGTATTTT. It codes for CSVRADTQYF.

The chain recombines TRBV28 with TRBJ1-5; 9 bases line up with TRBD1. The CDR3 is 14 residues long. Germline loops: CDR1 MDHEN, CDR2 SYDVKM. J gave up 7 bases and V 2 bases, and 3 bases lay outside the gene matches. The CDR3 loop reads CASSLNRGRQPQHF. DNA for the CDR3: TGTGCCAGCAGTTTAAACAGGGGGCGACAGCCCCAGCATTTT.

This sequence joins TRBV29-1 and TRBJ1-1; D is unclear. V was trimmed by 4 bases and J by 1 base, leaving 7 bases between them. The CDR3 is made up of 12 amino acids. Germline V gives CDR1 SQVTM, CDR2 ANQGSEA. CDR3 DNA sequence: TGCAGCGTTGGCGGGCAGAACACTGAAGCTTTCTTT. Translated: CSVGGQNTEAFF. The variable domain in full, completed from reference TRBV29-1 and TRBJ1-1, reads SAVISQKPSRDICQRGTSLTIQCQVDSQVTMMFWYRQQPGQSLTLIATANQGSEATYESGFVIDKFPISRPNLTFSTLTVSNMSPEDSSIYLCSVGGQNTEAFFGQGTRLTVV.

The V gene is TRBV5-1, the J gene TRBJ2-4, with a weak D call TRBD1 (6 bases). Germline-derived CDR1 and CDR2 are SGHRS and YFSETQ. V was trimmed by 3 bases and J by 0 bases, leaving 19 bases between them. The CDR3 extends over 18 amino acids. The CDR3 DNA follows: TGCGCCAGCAGCTCCTTCAAACAGGGAACAGGAGCCAAAAACATTCAGTACTTC. It is translated as CASSSFKQGTGAKNIQYF.

The chain recombines TRBV4-3 with TRBJ2-2; the D gene could be TRBD1 or TRBD2 (5 bases each). The CDR3 has 17 amino acids. V lost 0 bases and J 7 bases, leaving 18 bases between the germline ends. Germline lookup yields CDR1 LGHNA and CDR2 YSLEER. CDR3 protein: CASSQDPNGALGGELFF. CDR3 nucleotide sequence: TGCGCCAGCAGCCAAGATCCCAACGGGGCTTTGGGCGGGGAGCTGTTTTTT.

The chain links TRBV15 to TRBJ2-3, with D maybe TRBD1 (6 bases). Germline V gene sequence: CDR1 LNHNV, CDR2 YYDKDF (reference sequence). Deletions cut 1 base from V and 1 base from J, with 15 bases between. The CDR3 is 17 residues long. The CDR3 region is CATSRGALSGGTDTQYF. The CDR3, as DNA: TGTGCCACCAGCAGAGGGGCGTTGTCAGGGGGCACAGATACGCAGTATTTT. Combining the CDR3 with reference TRBV15 and TRBJ2-3 gives the whole variable domain DAMVIQNPRYQVTQFGKPVTLSCSQTLNHNVMYWYQQKSSQAPKLLFHYYDKDFNNEADTPDNFQSRRPNTSFCFLDIRSPGLGDTAMYLCATSRGALSGGTDTQYFGPGTRLTVL.

V usage is TRBV9 and J usage is TRBJ1-1; 7 nucleotides agree with TRBD1. The CDR3 runs to 14 residues. In germline, CDR1 is SGDLS, CDR2 YYNGEE. J lost 5 bases, V lost 4 bases, and 8 bases had no gene match. CDR3 nucleotide sequence: TGTGCCAGCAGCTCCAGGACAGGCGCAACTGAAGCTTTCTTT. This translates into CASSSRTGATEAFF.